This is a list of T cell receptor beta chains from one sample in a study of cytomegalovirus exposure and HLA in healthy donors. Libraries were prepared by immunoSEQ multiplex PCR; TCRdb keeps only in-frame clonotypes and omits some of them. The profile covers around 150,000 clones, with approximately 79% appearing a single time and around 6.9% taken by the ten largest. The sequencing input was PBMCs. These receptors were taken from a middle-aged man in good health and CMV-seropositive. The CDR3 runs from the conserved cysteine through the conserved F or W. Fields, in order: J gene, clone size, D gene, V gene, CDR3 DNA, CDR3 protein. The D gene is left open where the match is weak. Clone sizes are given selectively: once, few, many, or a class where the clone is expanded.

TRBJ1-2	-	TRBD1	TRBV30	TGTGCCTGGAGTGAGTTTGGACAGGGGATCTATGGCTACACCTTC	CAWSEFGQGIYGYTF
TRBJ1-1	-	TRBD1	TRBV6-4	TGTGCCAGCAGGAGTACAGGGGGAGACACTGAAGCTTTCTTT	CASRSTGGDTEAFF
TRBJ2-7	-	TRBD1	TRBV9	TGTGTCAGCAGCAGGAGGACCGGGACAGGGGGTGGCGGGGAGCAGTACTTC	CVSSRRTGTGGGGEQYF
TRBJ1-1	once	TRBD1	TRBV18	TGTGCCAGCTCACCTTTACTAACAGGGGGCACTGAAGCTTTCTTT	CASSPLLTGGTEAFF
TRBJ1-2	-	TRBD1	TRBV7-8	TGTGCCAGCAGCCAGGGGGGGACAGGGTGGGATAACTATGGCTACACCTTC	CASSQGGTGWDNYGYTF
TRBJ2-3	-	TRBD2	TRBV19	TGTGCCAGTAGGCCCGGGGGGGCAGGGGATACGCAGTATTTT	CASRPGGAGDTQYF
TRBJ2-5	-	-	TRBV29-1	TGCAGCGTTGTGGCAAGCCAAGAGACCCAGTACTTC	CSVVASQETQYF
TRBJ1-1	-	TRBD1	TRBV11-2	TGTGCCAGCAGCCCGACAGGGTTGGGAGGTGAAGCTTTCTTT	CASSPTGLGGEAFF
TRBJ2-7	once	TRBD2	TRBV4-1	TGCGCCAGCAGCCTAACCAGCGGGGGTGCCAACTACGAGCAGTACTTC	CASSLTSGGANYEQYF
TRBJ2-5	-	-	TRBV7-2	TGTGCCAGCGGGATAGGGGAGGAGGTCCAGTACTTC	CASGIGEEVQYF
TRBJ2-1	few	-	TRBV27	TGTGCCAGCAGTGCCGGACAGAAGGAGCAGTTCTTC	CASSAGQKEQFF
TRBJ1-6	-	-	TRBV4-2	TGTGCCAGCAGCCAAGATCTCGGACTTGGAAGGTCACCCCTCCACTTT	CASSQDLGLGRSPLHF
TRBJ1-5	many	TRBD1	TRBV7-2	TGTGCCAGCACAAGGCAGGGGGGAGAGCCCCAGCATTTT	CASTRQGGEPQHF
TRBJ2-7	few	-	TRBV7-6	TGTGCCAGCAGCTTACAACCGGAGTCTTACGAGCAGTACTTC	CASSLQPESYEQYF
TRBJ1-1	few	-	TRBV6-5	TGTGCCAGCAGTTACGGCGGGAACACTGAAGCTTTCTTT	CASSYGGNTEAFF
TRBJ2-1	-	TRBD2	TRBV11-2	TGTGCCAGCAGCACATTAGCGGGGGCCTACAATGAGCAGTTCTTC	CASSTLAGAYNEQFF
TRBJ2-3	few	-	TRBV7-2	TGTGCCAGCAGTCGAGCGCCGGAGGGCACGCAGTATTTT	CASSRAPEGTQYF
TRBJ2-2	-	-	TRBV12-5	TGTGCTAGTGGGGTGGGCTCGAACACCGGGGAGCTGTTTTTT	CASGVGSNTGELFF
TRBJ1-3	-	-	TRBV4-3	TGCGCCAGCAGCCAAGCTCAGGGAGGTGGAAACACCATATATTTT	CASSQAQGGGNTIYF
TRBJ2-7	-	-	TRBV29-1	TGCAGCGTTGTCACAGGGTATAGCCTCGAGCAGTACTTC	CSVVTGYSLEQYF
TRBJ1-5	-	-	TRBV4-1	TGCGCCAGCAGCCAAGGGGTCTTCGGGACTCTCAATCAGCCCCAGCATTTT	CASSQGVFGTLNQPQHF
TRBJ2-6	-	TRBD1	TRBV9	TGTGCCAGCAGCCAGGACAGGTTCAACGTCCTGACTTTC	CASSQDRFNVLTF